The next 23 T cell receptor beta chains were all read from a single sample in a study of metastatic and nonmetastatic thyroid tumors. TCRdb re-called clones via MiXCR from the PCR reads. The data show roughly 58,000 clones, 4% to 5% seen once. Patients underwent thyroid surgery, and none had received any treatment before it. The sample comprised blood. Receptors were obtained from a female donor with papillary thyroid cancer or a benign thyroid nodule (not recorded which). Some clones in this sample may be carry-over from other donors' samples.

This clone showed up many times. The chain combines TRBV20-1 with TRBJ1-2; 7 positions agree with TRBD1. Germline loops: CDR1 DFQATT, CDR2 SNEGSKA (reference sequence). The ends lost 0 bases at V and 8 bases at J; junction bases unmatched: 6. The CDR3 covers 13 residues. The CDR3 loop reads CSARDPGTDGYTF. Written as DNA, the CDR3 is TGCAGTGCTAGAGACCCCGGGACAGACGGCTACACCTTC.

This clone came up many times. The chain employs TRBV28 and TRBJ2-1; the match to TRBD2 covers 9 bases. Germline values: CDR1 MDHEN, CDR2 SYDVKM. The V and J ends lost 3 bases and 7 bases, in that order; junction bases with no gene match: 10. The CDR3 contains 16 residues. The CDR3 loop reads CASSLVSGRRGNEQFF. The CDR3 DNA reads TGTGCCAGCAGTTTGGTTAGCGGGAGAAGAGGAAATGAGCAGTTCTTC.

This clone is medium-sized by share. Other nucleotide sequences from this sample produce the same CDR3. The rearrangement uses TRBV6-2 or TRBV6-3 and TRBJ2-2; D is unresolved. CDR3 length equals 10 residues. Germline CDR1 MNHEY, CDR2 SVGEGT. V dropped 6 bases and J dropped 7 bases, with 3 bases sitting between them. As DNA, the CDR3 is TGTGCCAGCAGGGACGGGGAGCTGTTTTTT. This codes for CASRDGELFF.

This clone was counted many times. The chain couples TRBV5-6 to TRBJ2-6; no definite D call. CDR1 is SGHDT and CDR2 is YYEEEE in the germline V gene. The CDR3 loop spans 17 amino acids. V lost 1 base to trimming and J lost 4 bases, with 15 bases between them. CDR3 sequence (DNA): TGTGCCAGCAGCTTGAAGCCGGCGGCGGCGGGGGCCAACGTCCTGACTTTC. Protein product: CASSLKPAAAGANVLTF.

There are many counts of this clone. V and J are TRBV20-1 and TRBJ2-1; 8 bases map to TRBD2. J lost 4 bases, V lost 2 bases, and 13 bases had no gene match. The CDR3 sequence is 17 residues long. The germline CDR1 and CDR2 sequences are DFQATT and SNEGSKA (reference sequence). CDR3 sequence: CSARPVGGAGVYNEQFF. As DNA, the CDR3 is TGCAGTGCTAGACCTGTGGGGGGAGCGGGAGTTTACAATGAGCAGTTCTTC.

For this clone: This may stem from a read error, because a much larger clone lies one nucleotide away. Other DNA sequences in this sample translate to the same CDR3. V is TRBV19 and J is TRBJ2-1; 10 bases fit TRBD2. Germline CDR1 and CDR2: LNHDA and SQIVND (reference sequence). The CDR3 loop spans 16 amino acids. CDR3 sequence (DNA): TGTGCCAGTAGTGGACGGACTAGCGGTCTCTACAATGAGCAGTCCTTC. Translated: CASSGRTSGLYNEQSF.

This clone has ten or more counts. The chain links TRBV30 to TRBJ1-2, with D perhaps TRBD1 (6 bases). This CDR3 contains 15 residues. CDR1 is GTSNPN, CDR2 SVGIG, per germline (reference sequence). The V end lost 3 bases, the J end lost 2 bases, and 16 bases lay between the germline ends. The CDR3 loop is CAWRAEVRGNYGYTF. The CDR3 nucleotides read TGTGCCTGGAGGGCGGAGGTCAGGGGAAACTATGGCTACACCTTC.

This clone was seen more than once but under ten times. A much more abundant neighbour one base away suggests this may be a read error. The J gene is TRBJ2-3, the V gene TRBV6-1, with unresolved D. Germline CDR1 reads MNHNS; CDR2 reads SASEGT. CDR3 length: 12 amino acids. V shed 7 bases and J shed 2 bases, with 7 bases lying between them. The CDR3 nucleotides read TGTGCCAGCATGGCCCCCACAGATACGCAGTATTTT. As protein: CASMAPTDTQYF.

In its sample, this clone was seen many times. The chain has TRBV7-9 and TRBJ1-6; no definite D call. Looked up from germline, CDR1 is SEHNR and CDR2 is FQNEAQ (reference sequence). The CDR3 has 12 amino acids. Trimming stripped 5 bases from V and 10 bases from J, with 9 bases between. The CDR3 nucleotides are TGTGCCAGCAGCCTAGGCGAGTCACCCCTCCACTTT. Translating it yields CASSLGESPLHF.

This clone has at least ten counts. The chain is built from TRBV20-1 and TRBJ2-3; D assignment may be TRBD1 or TRBD2 (5 bases each). CDR3 length equals 13 residues. The germline V and J ends were trimmed by 7 bases and 2 bases, with 13 bases remaining between them. Germline CDR1 DFQATT, CDR2 SNEGSKA (reference sequence). The CDR3 region has the DNA TGCAGTGTAGGGGCGGGCCTCACAGATACGCAGTATTTT. It is translated as CSVGAGLTDTQYF.

About this clone: Being one base from a much bigger clone, this may be a read error. The rearrangement links TRBV4-2 to TRBJ2-7; D is ambiguous. V was cut by 0 bases and J by 7 bases, with 16 bases left in between. The length of the CDR3 is 15 residues. CDR1 and CDR2 (germline): LGHNA, YNFKEQ. The CDR3: CASSQDGATVREQYF. The CDR3 DNA is TGTGCCAGCAGCCAAGATGGTGCCACGGTAAGGGAGCAGTACTTC.

This clone was seen many times. The chain couples TRBV12-3 or TRBV12-4 to TRBJ1-1; D remains ambiguous. This CDR3 contains 13 residues. V lost 6 bases and J 1 base, leaving 9 bases between the germline ends. In DNA, the CDR3 is TGTGCCAGCAGCAAACTCGCGAACACTGAAGCTTTCTTT. It encodes CASSKLANTEAFF.

This clone was seen a handful of times. The chain recombines TRBV27 with TRBJ1-5, with D unclear. This CDR3 is built from 16 residues. With 5 bases removed from V and 4 bases from J, the gap between germline ends came to 18 bases. Germline assignment: CDR1 MNHEY and CDR2 SMNVEV (reference sequence). The CDR3 bases are TGTGCCAGCAGTCCAATACGTGACACGGCGAATCAGCCCCAGCATTTT. Its translation is CASSPIRDTANQPQHF.

This clone showed up many times. This chain links TRBV9 with TRBJ1-2; a possible D gene is TRBD1 (5 bases). The CDR3 runs 15 residues. The V gene lost 0 bases and the J gene lost 3 bases, with 12 bases spanning the gap. Germline CDR1 is SGDLS and CDR2 is YYNGEE. CDR3 DNA: TGTGCCAGCAGCGTAGGCGGGACTGGGGACTATGGCTACACCTTC. This sequence encodes CASSVGGTGDYGYTF.

This clone was seen at least ten times. The V and J genes are TRBV6-1 and TRBJ1-5, with TRBD1 as a possible D gene (6 bases). CDR1 is MNHNS, CDR2 SASEGT, per germline. V lost 7 bases to trimming and J lost 4 bases, with 14 bases between them. The length of the CDR3 is 14 residues. CDR3 protein: CASNLGGANQPQHF. CDR3 nucleotides: TGTGCCAGCAATTTGGGGGGCGCGAATCAGCCCCAGCATTTT.

This clone was seen at least ten times. A much larger clone lies one base from this, so it may be a read error. The V gene is TRBV7-8, the J gene TRBJ1-2; D perhaps matches TRBD1 (6 bases). Germline loops: CDR1 SGHVS, CDR2 FQNEAQ. The CDR3 totals 14 residues. V gave up 4 bases and J gave up 5 bases, with 14 bases separating them. CDR3: CASSSWTAGYGYTF. As DNA, the CDR3 is TGTGCCAGCAGCTCCTGGACAGCTGGTTATGGCTACACCTTC.

Details on this clone: This clone may be a read error of a much larger clone one base away. V is TRBV4-1 and J is TRBJ2-7; possibly TRBD2 for D (5 bases). CDR1 and CDR2 from the germline V gene are MGHRA and YSYEKL. Trimming pared 3 bases from V and 7 bases from J, leaving 19 bases between. The CDR3 totals 15 residues. CDR3 sequence reads: CASSQPLGVTSEQYF. CDR3 in DNA: TGCGCCAGCAGCCAGCCTCTCGGGGTGACGAGTGAGCAGTACTTC.

The table lists this clone with a few counts. The V and J genes are TRBV6-1 and TRBJ2-3; 11 nucleotides match TRBD1. This CDR3 is built from 15 residues. Trimming took 3 bases from V and 4 from J; bases not matched to a gene: 3. Germline CDR1 is MNHNS and CDR2 is SASEGT. CDR3: CASSDGTGGSDTQYF. DNA of the CDR3: TGTGCCAGCAGTGACGGGACAGGGGGATCAGATACGCAGTATTTT.

This clone has ten or more counts. The chain combines TRBV7-9 with TRBJ2-1; no reliable D call. V lost 1 base, J lost 5 bases, and 15 bases lay in between. The length of the CDR3 is 16 residues. Germline CDR1 reads SEHNR; CDR2 reads FQNEAQ (reference sequence). CDR3 amino acids: CASSLVDQGPNNEQFF. In DNA, the CDR3 is TGTGCCAGCAGCTTAGTGGACCAAGGACCCAACAATGAGCAGTTCTTC. Full variable domain (remainder filled in from reference TRBV7-9 and TRBJ2-1): DTGVSQNPRHKITKRGQNVTFRCDPISEHNRLYWYRQTLGQGPEFLTYFQNEAQLEKSRLLSDRFSAERPKGSFSTLEIQRTEQGDSAMYLCASSLVDQGPNNEQFFGPGTRLTVL.

Concerning this clone itself: A much bigger clone sits one base away, suggesting this may be a read error. This sequence joins TRBV19 and TRBJ1-5, with TRBD1 matching over 7 bases. Germline values: CDR1 LNHDA, CDR2 SQIVND (reference sequence). This CDR3 region has 17 residues. The CDR3 loop reads CASSIDRGQSSNQPRHF. The CDR3 region has the DNA TGTGCCAGTAGTATAGATCGGGGACAGTCTAGCAATCAGCCCCGGCATTTT. Full variable domain (rest looked up from reference TRBV19 and TRBJ1-5): DGGITQSPKYLFRKEGQNVTLSCEQNLNHDAMYWYRQDPGQGLRLIYYSQIVNDFQKGDIAEGYSVSREKKESFPLTVTSAQKNPTAFYLCASSIDRGQSSNQPRHFGDGTRLSIL.

This clone was seen at least ten times. The chain is built from TRBV5-1 and TRBJ2-3; 9 bases are a match to TRBD2. Germline CDR1 is SGHRS and CDR2 is YFSETQ. The CDR3 has 16 amino acids. V was clipped by 2 bases and J by 0 bases; unmatched bases: 4. The CDR3: CASSLLTSGSTDTQYF. The CDR3, as DNA: TGCGCCAGCAGCTTATTAACTAGCGGGAGCACAGATACGCAGTATTTT.

V usage is TRBV19 and J usage is TRBJ2-5; TRBD1 matches 8 bases. Germline V lookup: CDR1 LNHDA, CDR2 SQIVND (reference sequence). V dropped 1 base and J dropped 5; count of bases not matched to a gene: 3. This CDR3 region has 14 residues. The CDR3 is CASSIGTGSETQYF. The DNA of the CDR3 is TGTGCCAGTAGTATAGGGACAGGGTCCGAGACCCAGTACTTC.

This clone has just a few counts. This rearrangement joins TRBV6-2 or TRBV6-3 to TRBJ2-3; 15 bases line up with TRBD2. This CDR3 is 17 amino acids long. Losses at the gene ends were 4 bases for V and 5 bases for J; bases not matched to a gene: 7. The germline V gene encodes CDR1 MNHEY and CDR2 SVGEGT. The CDR3 DNA follows: TGTGCCAGCAGTTCAGGACTAGCGGGAGGGGGAGTAGATACGCAGTATTTT. Amino acid sequence: CASSSGLAGGGVDTQYF.